This TCR beta chain was obtained from a study of Ad26.COV2.S vaccination and SARS-CoV-2 variants. Study-level information: The COV1001 Ad26.COV2.S trial arm included the donor. Donor got 5x10^10 or 1x10^11 viral particles of Ad26.COV2.S.

Germline CDR1 reads SGHRS; CDR2 reads YFSETQ. The CDR3 extends over 15 amino acids. The V and J ends lost 7 bases and 1 base, in that order; junction bases with no gene match: 10. Treatment here: around 19 received Ad26.COV2.S at low or high dose, single or two shots; about 5 received placebo; per-sample allocation not given. Day 63 after the first injection of vaccine or placebo was the sampling time. Data came from immunoSEQ multiplex PCR; TCRdb stores just in-frame clones and leaves some out. There are 200,000 to 250,000 clones in the sample; approximately 87% occur only once, and approximately 11% lies in the top ten. Study-level points and caveats: In vaccinated individuals, spike-specific CD8+ and CD4+ T cell responses reportedly displayed substantial breadth.

Worth noting for this clone: Antigen: not known.

Source: peripheral blood, taken in a trial of Ad26.COV2.S vaccine versus placebo. The chain couples TRBV5-1 to TRBJ1-1, with 7 bases lining up with TRBD1. This receptor was obtained from a person between 18 and 65 years old who received the Ad26.COV2.S COVID-19 vaccine or a placebo. CDR3 in amino acids: CASRTKGQTNTEAFF. The CDR3 DNA follows: TGCGCCAGCCGAACAAAGGGACAGACGAACACTGAAGCTTTCTTT.